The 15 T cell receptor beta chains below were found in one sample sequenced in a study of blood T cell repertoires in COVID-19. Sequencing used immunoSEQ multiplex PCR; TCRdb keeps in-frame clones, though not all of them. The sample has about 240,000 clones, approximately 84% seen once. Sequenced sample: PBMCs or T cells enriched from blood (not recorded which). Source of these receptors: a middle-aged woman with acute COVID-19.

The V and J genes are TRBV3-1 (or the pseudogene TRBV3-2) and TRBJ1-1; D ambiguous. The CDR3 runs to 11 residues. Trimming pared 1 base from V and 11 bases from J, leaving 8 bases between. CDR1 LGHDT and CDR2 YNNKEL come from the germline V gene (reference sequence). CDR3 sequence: CASSQGGRAFF. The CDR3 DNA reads TGTGCCAGCAGCCAAGGAGGCCGGGCTTTCTTT.

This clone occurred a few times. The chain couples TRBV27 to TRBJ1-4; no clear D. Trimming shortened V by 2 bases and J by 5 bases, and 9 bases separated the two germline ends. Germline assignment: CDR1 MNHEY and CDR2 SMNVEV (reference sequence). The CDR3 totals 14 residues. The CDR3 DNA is TGTGCCAGCAGTTTAGAGCCCGCAAATGAAAAACTGTTTTTT. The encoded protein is CASSLEPANEKLFF.

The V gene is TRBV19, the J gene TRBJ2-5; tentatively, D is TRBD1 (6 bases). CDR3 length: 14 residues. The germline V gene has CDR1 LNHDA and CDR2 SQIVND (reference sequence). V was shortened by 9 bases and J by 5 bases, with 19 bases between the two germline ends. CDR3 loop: CASPPDSLGETQYF. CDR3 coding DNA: TGTGCCAGCCCCCCGGACAGCTTGGGTGAGACCCAGTACTTC.

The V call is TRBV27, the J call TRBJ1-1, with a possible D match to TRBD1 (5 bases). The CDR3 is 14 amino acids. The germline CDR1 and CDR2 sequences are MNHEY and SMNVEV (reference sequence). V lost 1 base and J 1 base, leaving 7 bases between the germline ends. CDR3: CASSLWQGNTEAFF. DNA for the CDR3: TGTGCCAGCAGTTTATGGCAGGGGAACACTGAAGCTTTCTTT.

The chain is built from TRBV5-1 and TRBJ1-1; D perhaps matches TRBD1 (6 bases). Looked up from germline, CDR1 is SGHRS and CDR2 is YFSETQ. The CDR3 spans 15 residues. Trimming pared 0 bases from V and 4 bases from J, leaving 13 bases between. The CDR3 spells CASSLEETGLTEAFF. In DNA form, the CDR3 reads TGCGCCAGCAGCTTGGAAGAGACAGGACTCACTGAAGCTTTCTTT.

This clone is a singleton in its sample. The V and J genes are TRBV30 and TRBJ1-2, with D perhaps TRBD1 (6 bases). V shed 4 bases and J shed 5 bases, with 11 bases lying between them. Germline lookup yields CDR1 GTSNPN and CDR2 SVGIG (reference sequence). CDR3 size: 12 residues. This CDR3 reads CAWMRGGYGYTF. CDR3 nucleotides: TGTGCCTGGATGAGAGGGGGATATGGCTACACCTTC.

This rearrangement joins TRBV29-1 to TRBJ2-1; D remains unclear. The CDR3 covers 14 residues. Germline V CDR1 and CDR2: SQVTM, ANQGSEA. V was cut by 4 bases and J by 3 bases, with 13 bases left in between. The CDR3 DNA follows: TGCAGCGTTGGTGTGTCCCCCGGCTACAATGAGCAGTTCTTC. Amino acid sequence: CSVGVSPGYNEQFF.

For the CDR3, the DNA is TGTGCCAGCAGTTCCGGCGGGGGTAATGAAAAACTGTTTTTT. It codes for CASSSGGGNEKLFF. This rearrangement joins TRBV27 to TRBJ1-4, with a weak D call TRBD1 (5 bases). CDR3 length equals 14 residues. Trimming shortened V by 4 bases and J by 4 bases, and 10 bases separated the two germline ends. CDR1 and CDR2 from the germline V gene are MNHEY and SMNVEV (reference sequence).

CDR3 DNA sequence: TGTGCCAGCAGCTTAGGGACTAGCGGCACAGATACGCAGTATTTT. Protein: CASSLGTSGTDTQYF. This chain joins TRBV7-9 and TRBJ2-3; 9 nucleotides agree with TRBD2. There are 15 residues in the CDR3. V dropped 1 base and J dropped 1; count of bases not matched to a gene: 0. Per the germline V gene, CDR1 is SEHNR and CDR2 is FQNEAQ (reference sequence).

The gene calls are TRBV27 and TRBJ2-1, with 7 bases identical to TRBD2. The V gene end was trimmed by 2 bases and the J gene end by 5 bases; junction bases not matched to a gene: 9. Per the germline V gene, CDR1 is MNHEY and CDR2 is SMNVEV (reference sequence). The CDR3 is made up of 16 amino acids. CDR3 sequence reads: CASSLRPSGPNNEQFF. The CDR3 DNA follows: TGTGCCAGCAGTTTACGGCCTAGCGGACCGAACAATGAGCAGTTCTTC.

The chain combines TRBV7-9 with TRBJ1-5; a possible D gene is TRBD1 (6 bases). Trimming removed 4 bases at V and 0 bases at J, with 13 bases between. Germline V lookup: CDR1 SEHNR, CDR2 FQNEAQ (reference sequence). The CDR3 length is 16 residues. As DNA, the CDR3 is TGTGCCAGCAGCTCGGTTAGGGGGAATAGCAATCAGCCCCAGCATTTT. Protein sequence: CASSSVRGNSNQPQHF.

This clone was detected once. In DNA form, the CDR3 reads TGTGCCTGGAGTGTAGGTGGGGCTCTCAATGAGCAGTTCTTC. It encodes CAWSVGGALNEQFF. V is TRBV30 and J is TRBJ2-1; D is possibly TRBD1 (5 bases). Germline V gives CDR1 GTSNPN, CDR2 SVGIG (reference sequence). The ends were cut back, 0 bases at V and 6 bases at J, with 12 bases in the middle. This CDR3 is 14 amino acids long.

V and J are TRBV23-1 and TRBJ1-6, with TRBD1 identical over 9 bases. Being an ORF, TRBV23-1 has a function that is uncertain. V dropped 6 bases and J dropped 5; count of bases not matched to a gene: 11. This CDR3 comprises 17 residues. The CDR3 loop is CASSPTRDRVHNSPLHF. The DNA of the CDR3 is TGCGCCAGCAGCCCGACCCGGGACAGGGTTCATAATTCACCCCTCCACTTT.

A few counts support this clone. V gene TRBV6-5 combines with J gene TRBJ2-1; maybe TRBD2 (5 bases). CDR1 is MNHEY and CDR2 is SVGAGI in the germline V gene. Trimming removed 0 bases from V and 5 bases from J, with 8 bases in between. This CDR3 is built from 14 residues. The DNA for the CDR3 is TGTGCCAGCAGTTACTCGATAGCGAACAATGAGCAGTTCTTC. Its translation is CASSYSIANNEQFF.

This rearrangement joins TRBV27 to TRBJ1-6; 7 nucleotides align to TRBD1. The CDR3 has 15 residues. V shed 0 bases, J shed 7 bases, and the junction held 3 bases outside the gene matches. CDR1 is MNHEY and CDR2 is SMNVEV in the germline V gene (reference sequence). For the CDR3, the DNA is TGTGCCAGCAGTTTATCTGGGACAGTAAATTCACCCCTCCACTTT. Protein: CASSLSGTVNSPLHF.